These T cell receptor beta chains were read from a single sample in a study of early stage breast cancer tumors. Profiled with immunoSEQ multiplex PCR; TCRdb holds only in-frame clones, not every one. This repertoire shows about 14,000 clones, about 81% found once; its top ten account for around 4.9%. The specimen was normal breast tissue next to the tumor. The source of these receptors is a person in their thirties with breast cancer. CDR3s leave out the opening cysteine and the closing phenylalanine or tryptophan. Fields, in order: clone size, V gene, CDR3 protein. Size values are once, few and many counts, or a class for expanded clones, and some rows have none.

abundance: NA
v_gene: TRBV5-1
CDR3aa: ASSPPGTTLREQY

abundance: once
v_gene: TRBV7-3
CDR3aa: ASSLDRNTEAF

abundance: NA
v_gene: TRBV19
CDR3aa: ASSMTPTYEQY

abundance: NA
v_gene: TRBV4-3
CDR3aa: ASSQDLGRTNYGYT

abundance: NA
v_gene: TRBV9
CDR3aa: ASSVVGSDGEQY

abundance: NA
v_gene: TRBV6-5
CDR3aa: ASSRTGNEKLF

abundance: NA
v_gene: TRBV27
CDR3aa: ASSPGQGSSYNSPLH

abundance: NA
v_gene: TRBV7-2
CDR3aa: ASSWDRGHYEQY

abundance: NA
v_gene: TRBV27
CDR3aa: ATLSGANVLT

abundance: NA
v_gene: TRBV5-1
CDR3aa: ASSLAREGTYGYT

abundance: NA
v_gene: TRBV6-5
CDR3aa: ASSPAGTRGYT

abundance: NA
v_gene: TRBV5-6
CDR3aa: ASSWSNEQF

abundance: NA
v_gene: TRBV28
CDR3aa: ASTNVFGNTIY

abundance: once
v_gene: TRBV6-6
CDR3aa: ASSYDGHILREAF

abundance: NA
v_gene: TRBV18
CDR3aa: ASSPRAGNTIY

abundance: few
v_gene: TRBV6-1
CDR3aa: ASSRQVRDGYT

abundance: once
v_gene: TRBV6-5
CDR3aa: ASSYRGNTEAF

abundance: NA
v_gene: TRBV30
CDR3aa: AWTQRRADTQY

abundance: NA
v_gene: TRBV4-1
CDR3aa: ANLPLGEQF

abundance: NA
v_gene: TRBV29-1
CDR3aa: SVEDDGATNEKLF

abundance: NA
v_gene: TRBV2
CDR3aa: ASSLANEQF

abundance: NA
v_gene: TRBV6-1
CDR3aa: ASSEFGGDTGELF

abundance: NA
v_gene: TRBV2
CDR3aa: ASSPLVGFNEKLF

abundance: NA
v_gene: TRBV4-1
CDR3aa: ASSQERGRQGPYEQY

abundance: NA
v_gene: TRBV2
CDR3aa: ASSVMGIGTQETQY

abundance: NA
v_gene: TRBV19
CDR3aa: ASGGQGHGYT

abundance: NA
v_gene: TRBV9
CDR3aa: ASSVAGLGEQF

abundance: NA
v_gene: TRBV5-5
CDR3aa: ASSLGGGGVGAGREY

abundance: NA
v_gene: TRBV29-1
CDR3aa: SVSFPTGRVNTEAF

abundance: NA
v_gene: TRBV30
CDR3aa: AWNAAAYEQY

abundance: NA
v_gene: TRBV10-2
CDR3aa: ASSVQRLFLRTDTQY

abundance: NA
v_gene: TRBV11-2
CDR3aa: ASTILAGGSLFYEQY

abundance: NA
v_gene: TRBV5-4
CDR3aa: ASSPEITAYNEQF

abundance: NA
v_gene: TRBV15
CDR3aa: ATSTGFSYNEQF

abundance: NA
v_gene: TRBV11-2
CDR3aa: ASSVAGGPAAYNEQF

abundance: NA
v_gene: TRBV6-1
CDR3aa: ASNVVQDSGNTIY

abundance: NA
v_gene: TRBV5-1
CDR3aa: ASSPGDGDSPLH

abundance: few
v_gene: TRBV5-1
CDR3aa: ASSGGGNTGELF

abundance: NA
v_gene: TRBV6-1
CDR3aa: ASRVGLVSYNEQF

abundance: NA
v_gene: TRBV6-5
CDR3aa: ASSTSGTSGGELF

abundance: NA
v_gene: TRBV10-2
CDR3aa: ASKTRAGTIVEQY

abundance: NA
v_gene: TRBV7-9
CDR3aa: ASSLDWNNEQF

abundance: NA
v_gene: TRBV10-1
CDR3aa: ASTTGEKGKLF